This T cell receptor (beta chain) comes out of a study of blood T cell repertoires in COVID-19 (dated by TCRdb to about 2020). About the study as a whole: Collaborator samples came from the United States, Italy and Spain and covered acute and convalescent phases of COVID-19. A de-identified subject ID, COVID-19 status, age in years and sex were almost always included in the sample metadata. The repertoires were released in a freely available public database meant as a resource for research on the immune response to SARS-CoV-2. Where available, HLA class I and class II types were obtained from metadata supplied by the sample provider rather than from assay-based typing. The material from the prospective study consisted of cDNA or gDNA derived from T cells, B-cell-depleted T cells, or PBMCs. Samples were obtained from the ongoing ImmuneRACE study (first 160 participants) and from 1,000 to 1,500 subjects provided by 6 global collaborators. Deeply sampled blood TCRbeta repertoires from subjects exposed to, actively infected with, or recovered from COVID-19 were included in the dataset. Findings and caveats that apply to the study as a whole: The quantity of clinical and demographic metadata differed by source and by participant and was supplied without curation.

The germline V gene sets CDR1 to SGHVS and CDR2 to FQNEAQ. Measured from the cysteine to the phenylalanine, the CDR3 is 14 residues long. Left in the record is the CDR3 DNA by itself, 42 bases read in frame from the first base. Relative to germline, V is 1 base shorter and J is 8 bases shorter, with 12 bases between their ends. The collaborating institutions used their own protocols to collect whole blood in K2EDTA tubes. Collaborator samples were shipped for TCRbeta analysis as frozen whole blood, isolated PBMCs, or DNA extracted from either sample type. Of note for this clone: Its recognized antigen is unknown. No qualities accompany the bases; no much larger clone lies one base away.

The immunoSEQ Assay, a bias-controlled multiplex PCR, was used to amplify TCRbeta CDR3 regions from genomic DNA. The authors' analysis ran thus. The number of nucleated cells in each sample was estimated by amplification of reference gene primers within the assay. To quantify the absolute abundance of each unique TCRbeta CDR3 rearrangement, sequence reads were collapsed and filtered. For each sample, productive Simpson clonality was calculated as the square root of Simpson's diversity index over productive rearrangements. TCRdb stores this immuneACCESS table with in-frame sequences only. Part of the clones is absent; in the studies checked, under half of the shortfall reflects unresolved V genes, and no reason is known for the rest. The DNA gave D and trimming, while V, J and clone size come from that table. This sample gives 150,000 to 200,000 clones in total; around 85% of them show up just once. Roughly 8.2% of the sample belongs to the ten largest clones.

The TCR was taken from a man aged 55 to 70 with acute or convalescent COVID-19. The material sequenced was peripheral blood. This chain joins TRBV7-8 to TRBJ2-1, with no reliable assignment of the D segment. The DNA reads as follows: TGTGCCAGCAGCTTAGAACACTATTACGATGAGCAGTTCTTC. Protein translation: CASSLEHYYDEQFF.